This T cell receptor (beta chain) came from a study of CXCR3-negative and CXCR3-positive naive CD8 T cells. Study details: Roughly 135 million TRB reads were obtained overall (about 1.5 +/- 0.3 million per library).

As regards this clonotype: What it binds is not known.

Overall study results and limits: Researchers report CXCR3 expression partially decreased after cryopreservation, with fresh PBMCs used in most assays. Because surface CD5 did not distinguish the naive subsets, TCR strength was inferred from TRB CDR3 properties. Hydrophobicity of TRB CDR3s was greater in CXCR3-positive naive cells than in CXCR3-negative naive cells.

Germline CDR1 is MNHEY and CDR2 is SMNVEV (reference sequence). CDR3 length: 16 amino acids. Libraries of TRB cDNA were made by 5' RACE and carried UMIs. After re-calling the 5' RACE reads, TCRdb lists one entry per CDR3 protein, DNA absent. Its clone listing holds about 7,500 distinct CDR3 sequences. The sample was naive CXCR3- CD8+ T cells from blood. Subset described: CD45RO-CCR7+CD27+CD95- naive CD8+ T cells lacking CXCR3 (TNR3-). The gene calls are TRBV27 and TRBJ2-3; TCRdb names TRBD1, which stays unverified in the absence of DNA. This sequence was found in a human donor in good health. Some clones in this sample may be carry-over from other donors' samples. The CDR3: CASSLGQPATTDTQYF.